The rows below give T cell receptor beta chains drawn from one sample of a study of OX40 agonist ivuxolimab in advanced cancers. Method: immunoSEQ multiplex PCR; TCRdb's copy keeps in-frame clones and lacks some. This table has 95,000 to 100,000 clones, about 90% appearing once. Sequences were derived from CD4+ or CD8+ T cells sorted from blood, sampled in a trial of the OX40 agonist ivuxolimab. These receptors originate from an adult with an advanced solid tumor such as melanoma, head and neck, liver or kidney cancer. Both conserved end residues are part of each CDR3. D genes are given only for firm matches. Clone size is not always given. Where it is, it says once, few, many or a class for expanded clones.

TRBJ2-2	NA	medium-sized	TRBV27	CASSRTVNTGELFF	TGTGCCAGCAGCAGGACAGTGAACACCGGGGAGCTGTTTTTT
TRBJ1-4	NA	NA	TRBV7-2	CASSLGNTGREKLFF	TGTGCCAGCAGCTTGGGCAACACGGGACGGGAAAAACTGTTTTTT
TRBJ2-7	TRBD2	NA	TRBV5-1	CASVKEASGSKQYF	TGCGCCAGCGTCAAAGAAGCTAGCGGGAGTAAGCAGTACTTC
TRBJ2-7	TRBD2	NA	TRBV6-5	CASSPRGLASYEQYF	TGTGCCAGCAGTCCCAGGGGACTAGCCTCCTACGAGCAGTACTTC
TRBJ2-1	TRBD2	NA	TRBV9	CASRLGTSGNNEQFF	TGTGCCAGCAGGTTAGGGACTAGCGGGAACAATGAGCAGTTCTTC
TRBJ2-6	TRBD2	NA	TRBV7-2	CASSWGTSSGANVLTF	TGTGCCAGCAGCTGGGGGACTAGCTCTGGGGCCAACGTCCTGACTTTC
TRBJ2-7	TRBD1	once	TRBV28	CASSSPGQLGYEQYF	TGTGCCAGCAGTTCCCCGGGACAGTTAGGCTACGAGCAGTACTTC
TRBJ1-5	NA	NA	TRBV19	CASSIQAGNQPQHF	TGTGCCAGTAGTATACAGGCAGGTAATCAGCCCCAGCATTTT
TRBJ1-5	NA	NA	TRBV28	CASSLDRGGNQPQHF	TGTGCCAGCAGTTTAGATCGAGGGGGCAATCAGCCCCAGCATTTT
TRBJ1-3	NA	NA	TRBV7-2	CASSLARGLSTGNTIYF	TGTGCCAGCAGCTTAGCGCGAGGGCTGTCCACTGGAAACACCATATATTTT
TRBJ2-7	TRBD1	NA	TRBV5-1	CASSSTGTKVSYEQYF	TGCGCCAGCAGCTCGACAGGGACGAAGGTTTCCTACGAGCAGTACTTC
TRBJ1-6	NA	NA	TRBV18	CASWDGNSPLHF	TGTGCCAGCTGGGACGGGAATTCACCCCTCCACTTT
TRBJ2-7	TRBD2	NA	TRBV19	CASSNPGLAGVHEQYF	TGTGCCAGTAGTAATCCGGGACTAGCGGGAGTCCACGAGCAGTACTTC
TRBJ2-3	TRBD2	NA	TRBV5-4	CASSLRTSGSSDTQYF	TGTGCCAGCAGCTTGCGGACTAGCGGGAGTTCAGATACGCAGTATTTT
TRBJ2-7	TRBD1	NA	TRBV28	CASRTSRGNYEQYF	TGTGCCAGCAGGACCTCCAGGGGGAACTACGAGCAGTACTTC
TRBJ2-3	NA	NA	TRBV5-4	CASSVSTDTQYF	TGTGCCAGCAGCGTTAGCACAGATACGCAGTATTTT
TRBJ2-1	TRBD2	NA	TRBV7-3	CASSQPGTSGWDEQFF	TGTGCCAGCAGCCAGCCCGGGACTAGCGGTTGGGATGAGCAGTTCTTC
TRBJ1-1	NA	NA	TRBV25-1	CASSEWELADRTEAFF	TGTGCCAGCAGTGAATGGGAGCTGGCAGACAGGACTGAAGCTTTCTTT
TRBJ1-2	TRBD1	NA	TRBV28	CASSLWRGQGVGGYTF	TGTGCCAGCAGTTTATGGAGGGGACAGGGGGTTGGGGGCTACACCTTC
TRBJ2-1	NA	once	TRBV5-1	CASSNKLRDFPSYNEQFF	TGCGCCAGCAGCAACAAACTTCGGGACTTCCCCTCCTACAATGAGCAGTTCTTC
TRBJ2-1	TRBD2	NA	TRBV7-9	CASSPPGGRDRGNEQFF	TGTGCCAGCAGCCCGCCCGGAGGGAGGGATCGCGGCAATGAGCAGTTCTTC
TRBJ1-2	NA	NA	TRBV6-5	CASSYSRAPGYTF	TGTGCCAGCAGTTACTCGAGAGCCCCTGGCTACACCTTC
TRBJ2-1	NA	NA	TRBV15	CATSSLSPNSYNEQFF	TGTGCCACCAGCAGCCTTAGCCCTAATTCCTACAATGAGCAGTTCTTC
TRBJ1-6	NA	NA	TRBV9	CASSPRDRNSPLHF	TGTGCCAGCAGCCCCCGAGATCGCAATTCACCCCTCCACTTT
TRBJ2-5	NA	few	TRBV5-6	CASSFLRLGETQYF	TGTGCCAGCAGCTTTCTCCGGTTGGGAGAGACCCAGTACTTC
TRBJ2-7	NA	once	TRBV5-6	CASSLIGSEQYF	TGTGCCAGCAGCTTAATTGGGAGCGAGCAGTACTTC
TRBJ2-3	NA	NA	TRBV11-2	CASSFGLRTDTQYF	TGTGCCAGCAGCTTTGGGTTGCGCACAGATACGCAGTATTTT
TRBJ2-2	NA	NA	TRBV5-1	CASNPLEERTGELFF	TGCGCCAGCAACCCCCTAGAGGAACGCACCGGGGAGCTGTTTTTT
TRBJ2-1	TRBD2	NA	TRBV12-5	CASGPGLAGGNEQFF	TGTGCTAGTGGTCCGGGACTAGCGGGAGGCAATGAGCAGTTCTTC
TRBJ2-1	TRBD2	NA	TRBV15	CATSRDPGLAGVANEQFF	TGTGCCACCAGCAGAGACCCGGGACTAGCGGGAGTTGCCAATGAGCAGTTCTTC
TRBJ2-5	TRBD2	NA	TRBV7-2	CASSPGLAGGQETQYF	TGTGCCAGCAGCCCAGGACTAGCGGGAGGGCAAGAGACCCAGTACTTC
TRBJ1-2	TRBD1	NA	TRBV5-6	CASSSTGGVLELRDGYTF	TGTGCCAGCAGCTCCACAGGGGGCGTATTGGAGTTGAGGGATGGCTACACCTTC
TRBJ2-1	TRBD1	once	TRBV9	CASSLDRAVSYNEQFF	TGTGCCAGTTCCTTGGACAGGGCCGTCTCCTACAATGAGCAGTTCTTC